In this sample, the clone carrying this T cell receptor (beta chain) turned up once. Its cognate antigen is unknown. Investigators excluded patients with uncontrolled infection, other autoimmune disease, pregnancy or lactation. Clinical symptoms, serum thyroxine and TRAb, thyroid ultrasound and orbital computed tomography together formed the diagnostic basis. The data are from a study of T cells in Graves' hyperthyroidism and ophthalmopathy. Study-wide results and caveats: Most thyroid-expanded clonotypes above 0.001 were also found in blood. Ophthalmopathy got predicted by the model a median around 6.8 months before its onset.

Amplification yielded TCR beta CDR3 regions, with RNA transcripts as the source. The HTBI set primed first-round TCR CDR3 RT-PCR. TCRdb called the multiplex PCR reads again in MiXCR, with one record for every CDR3 protein. The sample records around 660,000 distinct CDR3 sequences, 45% being singletons. Trimming took off 5 bases at V and 2 bases at J, with 10 bases between the two ends. This CDR3 spans 14 amino acids. The germline CDR1 and CDR2 sequences are SGHAT and FQNNGV. This chain links TRBV11-2 with TRBJ1-3; D gene unclear. The receptor was derived from an adult man with Graves' disease, either hyperthyroidism or ophthalmopathy (not recorded which). Input material: peripheral blood or thyroid tissue (not recorded which). This CDR3 reads CASSPTRAGNTIYF. CDR3 coding DNA: TGTGCCAGCAGCCCCACCAGAGCTGGAAACACCATATATTTT.